A selection of T cell receptor beta chains follows, all from one sample in a study of blood T cell repertoires in COVID-19. Libraries were prepared by immunoSEQ multiplex PCR; TCRdb keeps only in-frame clonotypes and omits some of them. The table lists around 100,000 clones, more than 75% of them singletons. Source material: peripheral blood. The source is a human donor in a cohort sampled during active COVID-19. CDR3s include the opening cysteine and the closing phenylalanine or tryptophan. A D gene is named only where the DNA matches it firmly. Expanded clones are given a class, and other clones once, few, many or no size at all.

TRBJ2-7	TRBV4-1	once	15	NA	TGCGCCAGCAGCCAAGGACTCATCAGCTCCTACGAGCAGTACTTC	CASSQGLISSYEQYF
TRBJ2-1	TRBV25-1	NA	15	NA	TGTGCCAGCAGTGAATCCGGGGGTTCCTACAATGAGCAGTTCTTC	CASSESGGSYNEQFF
TRBJ1-1	TRBV5-4	NA	15	TRBD1	TGTGCCAGCAGCCTAGGGACAGGGGTTAGTACTGAAGCTTTCTTT	CASSLGTGVSTEAFF
TRBJ2-6	TRBV7-9	NA	14	NA	TGTGCCAGCAGCTTAGGAGGGTGGGCCAACGTCCTGACTTTC	CASSLGGWANVLTF
TRBJ1-1	TRBV3-1/TRBV3-2	NA	14	NA	TGTGCCAGCAGCCAACCGGGAAGGAACACTGAAGCTTTCTTT	CASSQPGRNTEAFF
TRBJ2-7	TRBV25-1	NA	15	NA	TGTGCCAGCAGTGAAATTAAACAGGGGACTAGTGAGCAGTACTTC	CASSEIKQGTSEQYF
TRBJ2-1	TRBV4-3	NA	14	NA	TGCGCCAGCAGCCAAGATGCTAGTTACAATGAGCAGTTCTTC	CASSQDASYNEQFF
TRBJ1-1	TRBV7-8	NA	15	NA	TGTGCCAGCAGCTTAGTGGGGGGGTCGAACACTGAAGCTTTCTTT	CASSLVGGSNTEAFF
TRBJ2-3	TRBV6-5	NA	14	NA	TGTGCCAGCAGTTTGAACTATGGCACAGATACGCAGTATTTT	CASSLNYGTDTQYF
TRBJ1-1	TRBV6-5	NA	15	TRBD1	TGTGCCAGCAAGAAAGGGACAGGGGGAAACACTGAAGCTTTCTTT	CASKKGTGGNTEAFF
TRBJ2-5	TRBV27	NA	22	TRBD2	TGTGCCAGCAGTTTATTGCCTCGGTTGGGACTAGCGGGGGGAGGCCGTCAAGAGACCCAGTACTTC	CASSLLPRLGLAGGGRQETQYF
TRBJ2-7	TRBV3-1/TRBV3-2	NA	12	NA	TGTGCCAGCAGCCTCCGGGGCTACGAGCAGTACTTC	CASSLRGYEQYF
TRBJ2-3	TRBV5-1	few	13	NA	TGCGCCAGCAGCTTGGTTCTCCGAGATACGCAGTATTTT	CASSLVLRDTQYF
TRBJ2-1	TRBV2	NA	13	TRBD2	TGTGCCAGCAATAGCGGGAGGGGCGATGAGCAGTTCTTC	CASNSGRGDEQFF
TRBJ2-3	TRBV5-1	NA	15	TRBD1	TGCGCCAGCAGCACGGGACAGGGGAGCACAGATACGCAGTATTTT	CASSTGQGSTDTQYF
TRBJ2-5	TRBV5-4	NA	15	TRBD2	TGTGCCAGCAGCTCGGGACTAGCGGACCAAGAGACCCAGTACTTC	CASSSGLADQETQYF
TRBJ1-4	TRBV5-4	once	16	NA	TGTGCCAGCAGCTTAGGAGGTCTGGGAAATTTTGAAAAACTGTTTTTT	CASSLGGLGNFEKLFF
TRBJ1-2	TRBV7-2	once	15	NA	TGTGCCAGCAGCCTTGGGACAAATCCCTCCTATGGCTACACCTTC	CASSLGTNPSYGYTF
TRBJ1-5	TRBV18	few	15	TRBD1	TGTGCCAGCTCAGCGGACAGGGGATTGGGTCAGCCCCAGCATTTT	CASSADRGLGQPQHF
TRBJ2-7	TRBV6-5	NA	14	NA	TGTGCCAGCAGTACAGGGTGGGGCAGAGACGAGCAGTACTTC	CASSTGWGRDEQYF
TRBJ2-7	TRBV3-1/TRBV3-2	NA	14	TRBD2	TGTGCCACTACTCTAGCGGGAAATACCTACGAGCAGTACTTC	CATTLAGNTYEQYF
TRBJ1-4	TRBV4-3	NA	14	NA	TGCGCCAGCAGCCAAGGTCAGGGAAATGAAAAACTGTTTTTT	CASSQGQGNEKLFF
TRBJ2-3	TRBV11-2	NA	16	TRBD2	TGTGCCAGCAGCTTAGTATCTAGCGGGGGGGCGGAGACGCAGTATTTT	CASSLVSSGGAETQYF
TRBJ2-7	TRBV29-1	NA	14	TRBD1	TGCAGCGCTAGTCCGGGACAGGGAGTGTACGAGCAGTACTTC	CSASPGQGVYEQYF
TRBJ2-1	TRBV6-5	once	12	NA	TGTGCCAGCAGTTACCTGAAGGGGGAGCAGTTCTTC	CASSYLKGEQFF
TRBJ2-2	TRBV6-5	NA	14	NA	TGTGCCAGCTCGGACTTCTCGAACACCGGGGAGCTGTTTTTT	CASSDFSNTGELFF
TRBJ2-7	TRBV3-1/TRBV3-2	NA	17	TRBD2	TGTGCCAGCAGCCAAGTTTTGGCGAGCGGGGGGGCCCACGAGCAGTACTTC	CASSQVLASGGAHEQYF
TRBJ2-7	TRBV6-5	NA	14	TRBD2	TGTGCCAGCAATCCCGGGACTACCTCCTACGAGCAGTACTTC	CASNPGTTSYEQYF
TRBJ2-7	TRBV24-1	few	14	TRBD2	TGTGCCACCAATCGAGCGGGGGAAACCTACGAGCAGTACTTC	CATNRAGETYEQYF
TRBJ2-1	TRBV4-3	NA	17	TRBD2	TGCGCCAGCAGCCAAGATTTGGGTACTAGCGGGAGTGAAATCCGGTTCTTC	CASSQDLGTSGSEIRFF
TRBJ1-6	TRBV6-5	NA	14	NA	TGTGCCAGCAGTTCCACAGGCGGCAGTTCACCCCTCCACTTT	CASSSTGGSSPLHF
TRBJ1-1	TRBV27	NA	14	TRBD1	TGTGCCAGCAGTTTATTAGGGACAGGGGGCGAAGCTTTCTTT	CASSLLGTGGEAFF
TRBJ2-2	TRBV7-2	NA	15	NA	TGTGCCAGCAGCTTCCAGGCCTCGAACACCGGGGAGCTGTTTTTT	CASSFQASNTGELFF
TRBJ1-2	TRBV12-3/TRBV12-4	NA	13	NA	TGTGCCAGCAGTTCGAACAGTAACTATGGCTACACCTTC	CASSSNSNYGYTF
TRBJ1-5	TRBV6-5	NA	15	NA	TGTGCCAGCAGGAGCGCAGCTCAGTGGAGTCAGCCCCAGCATTTT	CASRSAAQWSQPQHF
TRBJ1-1	TRBV27	NA	15	NA	TGTGCCAGCAGTCCCCTTCAGGGGATCGGGACTGAAGCTTTCTTT	CASSPLQGIGTEAFF
TRBJ1-5	TRBV5-3	NA	16	TRBD1	TGTGCCAGAAGCCCCTTTAAGGGACAGCCCAATCAGCCCCAGCATTTT	CARSPFKGQPNQPQHF
TRBJ1-4	TRBV20-1	NA	15	NA	TGCAGTGCTAGTATACAGGGTAGAACTAATGAAAAACTGTTTTTT	CSASIQGRTNEKLFF
TRBJ2-3	TRBV7-6	NA	16	TRBD2	TGTGCCAGCAGCCGGGGACTAGCGGAATCCACAGATACGCAGTATTTT	CASSRGLAESTDTQYF
TRBJ2-7	TRBV24-1	NA	16	TRBD1	TGTGCCACCCCAACGTGGGGGACAGGGGTCTCCTACGAGCAGTACTTC	CATPTWGTGVSYEQYF
TRBJ2-7	TRBV18	NA	14	NA	TGTGCCAGCTCACCGAACGACATGACCTACGAGCAGTACTTC	CASSPNDMTYEQYF